Listed here is a single TCR beta chain. Antigen: not known. The data belong to a study of STAT5B mutations in CD4+ large granular lymphocyte leukemia. Study findings and constraints: Patient CD4-sorted repertoires stayed more clonal than healthy ones after leukemic-clone removal.

Trimming cost V 0 bases and J 0 bases; bases outside gene matches: 16. This CDR3 has 21 amino acids. The V gene's germline CDR1 is WNHNN and CDR2 SYGVQD (reference sequence). Method: immunoSEQ multiplex PCR; TCRdb's copy keeps in-frame clones and lacks some. Seen here are some 23,000 clones, 79% observed once, and the top ten hold roughly 0.4%. This sequence originates from a human donor in good health. J is TRBJ1-5 and V is TRBV10-1, with 8 bases fitting TRBD1. Sequenced material: CD4+ T cells from blood buffy coats. CDR3 sequence (DNA): TGCGCCAGCAGTGAGTCTGCCATGGACAGGGACCGATCCTATAGCAATCAGCCCCAGCATTTT. Its translation is CASSESAMDRDRSYSNQPQHF.